The 32 T cell receptor beta chains below come from one sample, sequenced in a study of CD8 T cells in Susac syndrome. RNA amounts of roughly 0.45 to 1 ug underwent reverse transcription with random hexamers. A single record per CDR3 protein comes from TCRdb applying MiXCR to the immunoSEQ multiplex PCR reads. The sample includes some 150,000 distinct CDR3 sequences, around 96% of them seen just once. Sequenced material: CD8+ T cells from PBMCs. The receptors derive from a human donor with multiple sclerosis.

This clonotype has only a few counts. The chain carries TRBV7-9 and TRBJ2-1; TRBD2 agrees at 12 bases. V gave up 1 base and J gave up 5 bases; unmatched junction bases: 0. The CDR3 length is 15 residues. CDR1 and CDR2 (germline): SEHNR, FQNEAQ (reference sequence). The CDR3: CASSLGTSGNNEQFF. The CDR3 DNA follows: TGTGCCAGCAGCTTAGGGACTAGCGGGAACAATGAGCAGTTCTTC.

The gene calls are TRBV6-2 or TRBV6-3 and TRBJ1-1; D is unresolved. Germline lookup yields CDR1 MNHEY and CDR2 SVGEGT. The germline V and J ends were trimmed by 0 bases and 6 bases, with 5 bases remaining between them. The CDR3 sequence is 12 residues long. CDR3: CASSYSASEAFF. The CDR3 DNA reads as TGTGCCAGCAGTTACTCGGCCTCTGAAGCTTTCTTT.

V usage is TRBV29-1 and J usage is TRBJ2-1; D is undetermined. Trimming took 2 bases from V and 2 from J, leaving 10 bases between them. Germline lookup yields CDR1 SQVTM and CDR2 ANQGSEA. This CDR3 is 14 amino acids long. CDR3 residues: CSVENPITYNEQFF. CDR3 sequence (DNA): TGCAGCGTTGAAAATCCGATAACCTACAATGAGCAGTTCTTC.

V and J are TRBV9 and TRBJ1-2; no reliable D call. The V end was cut by 3 bases, the J end by 7 bases, with 10 bases between. Looked up from germline, CDR1 is SGDLS and CDR2 is YYNGEE. The CDR3 consists of 12 residues. The CDR3 nucleotides read TGTGCCAGCAGCGCCCCGGTGCGTGGCTACACCTTC. Translation gives CASSAPVRGYTF.

The chain employs TRBV2 and TRBJ2-7, with D hard to call. The germline gives CDR1 SNHLY, CDR2 FYNNEI. The CDR3 totals 13 residues. V was trimmed by 7 bases and J by 1 base, leaving 11 bases between them. CDR3 sequence (DNA): TGTGCCAGCAACCCGACCGAGTCCTACGAGCAGTACTTC. Translated, it gives CASNPTESYEQYF.

The chain employs TRBV6-1 and TRBJ2-1; D uncertain. The V gene's germline CDR1 is MNHNS and CDR2 SASEGT. V was shortened by 6 bases and J by 0 bases, with 12 bases between the two germline ends. CDR3 length: 15 amino acids. The CDR3 DNA sequence: TGTGCCAGCAGACTCACACGTAGCTCCTACAATGAGCAGTTCTTC. Protein: CASRLTRSSYNEQFF.

The chain couples TRBV9 to TRBJ1-6, with no clear D. This CDR3 is built from 11 residues. With 7 bases removed from V and 14 bases from J, the gap between germline ends came to 13 bases. Germline CDR1 is SGDLS and CDR2 is YYNGEE. The CDR3: CASGAAGALHF. Written as DNA, the CDR3 is TGTGCCAGCGGCGCAGCCGGGGCCCTCCACTTT.

J is TRBJ2-5 and V is TRBV12-3 or TRBV12-4; D is uncertain. Trimming pared 8 bases from V and 1 base from J, leaving 11 bases between. This CDR3 region has 13 residues. The CDR3 DNA reads TGTGCCAGCGCCCGACGGACCCAAGAGACCCAGTACTTC. Encoded protein: CASARRTQETQYF.

The chain couples TRBV6-1 to TRBJ2-7; D is perhaps TRBD2 (6 bases). Looked up from germline, CDR1 is MNHNS and CDR2 is SASEGT. The germline V and J ends were trimmed by 4 bases and 0 bases, with 22 bases remaining between them. The CDR3 is 18 residues long. CDR3 sequence reads: CASSVTKAGRETSYEQYF. In DNA, the CDR3 is TGTGCCAGCAGTGTCACCAAAGCGGGCAGGGAGACCTCCTACGAGCAGTACTTC.

This clonotype was seen only once. This chain uses TRBV30 with TRBJ2-7, with TRBD2 identical over 8 bases. The CDR3 has 12 residues. CDR1 and CDR2 (germline): GTSNPN, SVGIG (reference sequence). V lost 4 bases to trimming and J lost 6 bases; unmatched junction nucleotides: 5. In DNA form, the CDR3 reads TGTGCCTGGAAGGGACTAGGGGTCGAGCAGTACTTC. Protein sequence: CAWKGLGVEQYF.

J is TRBJ1-2 and V is TRBV5-6; perhaps TRBD1 as D (5 bases). Germline values: CDR1 SGHDT, CDR2 YYEEEE. The germline V and J ends were trimmed by 10 bases and 6 bases, with 22 bases remaining between them. There are 14 residues in the CDR3. CDR3 in amino acids: CASRGNDGLHGYTF. DNA of the CDR3: TGTGCCTCACGGGGGAATGACGGACTGCATGGCTACACCTTC.

The rearrangement joins TRBV28 to TRBJ1-1; 9 bases fit TRBD1. Germline V CDR1 and CDR2: MDHEN, SYDVKM. Trimming at V came to 3 bases and at J to 5 bases, leaving 4 bases not matched to a gene. CDR3 length: 14 residues. This CDR3 is CASSFGTGWTEAFF. The CDR3, as DNA: TGTGCCAGCAGTTTCGGGACAGGGTGGACTGAAGCTTTCTTT.

The chain couples TRBV27 to TRBJ1-1, with TRBD1 identical over 8 bases. CDR1 and CDR2 (germline): MNHEY, SMNVEV (reference sequence). Trimming at V came to 5 bases and at J to 4 bases, leaving 6 bases not matched to a gene. The CDR3 runs 14 residues. For the CDR3, the DNA is TGTGCCAGCAGTCAGGGGGCGGGAGGCACTGAAGCTTTCTTT. Translation: CASSQGAGGTEAFF.

The rearrangement links TRBV29-1 to TRBJ1-4, with TRBD1 matching over 9 bases. Germline values: CDR1 SQVTM, CDR2 ANQGSEA. The J segment lost 5 bases and the V segment lost 6 bases, leaving 7 bases of the junction unmatched. The CDR3 has 14 amino acids. For the CDR3, the DNA is TGCAGCGTCTGGACAGGGGCAGGGAATGAAAAACTGTTTTTT. Translation gives CSVWTGAGNEKLFF.

The chain uses TRBV29-1 and TRBJ2-7; D is undetermined. Trimming removed 5 bases at V and 3 bases at J, with 8 bases between. CDR1 and CDR2 (germline): SQVTM, ANQGSEA. The CDR3 loop spans 11 amino acids. CDR3 amino acids: CSVYQDYEQYF. The CDR3 bases are TGCAGCGTTTACCAGGACTACGAGCAGTACTTC.

The V call is TRBV6-2 or TRBV6-3, the J call TRBJ1-6; D is undetermined. The V gene lost 4 bases and the J gene lost 9 bases, with 7 bases spanning the gap. CDR1 and CDR2 (germline): MNHEY, SVGEGT. The CDR3 runs 12 residues. The CDR3 sequence: CASSWGISPLHF. DNA for the CDR3: TGTGCCAGCAGTTGGGGTATTTCACCCCTCCACTTT.

The gene calls are TRBV30 and TRBJ2-1, with D perhaps TRBD1 (5 bases). CDR3 size: 14 residues. V shed 5 bases and J shed 1 base, with 12 bases lying between them. Germline V gene lookup returns CDR1 GTSNPN and CDR2 SVGIG (reference sequence). This CDR3 is CAWAWGHSYNEQFF. DNA for the CDR3: TGTGCCTGGGCGTGGGGCCATTCCTACAATGAGCAGTTCTTC.

The V and J genes are TRBV2 and TRBJ1-1, with D unresolved. This CDR3 has 9 residues. The V gene's germline CDR1 is SNHLY and CDR2 FYNNEI. V was clipped by 6 bases and J by 7 bases, with 3 bases between them. The CDR3: CASRGEAFF. CDR3 DNA: TGTGCCAGCAGGGGTGAAGCTTTCTTT.

The chain combines TRBV28 with TRBJ1-2; 7 bases are a match to TRBD1. The CDR3 is made up of 13 amino acids. Germline V gene lookup returns CDR1 MDHEN and CDR2 SYDVKM. Germline trimming cut 6 bases from V and 4 bases from J; bases unmatched to any gene: 5. CDR3 sequence: CASSPGQVYGYTF. The CDR3 DNA follows: TGTGCCAGCAGCCCCGGACAGGTCTATGGCTACACCTTC.

The genes are TRBV2 and TRBJ2-1, with TRBD1 as a possible D gene (5 bases). Looked up from germline, CDR1 is SNHLY and CDR2 is FYNNEI. V gave up 3 bases and J gave up 4 bases, with 10 bases separating them. This CDR3 is built from 14 residues. The DNA of the CDR3 is TGTGCCAGCAGTGATAGGGGTCCGTACAATGAGCAGTTCTTC. Its translation is CASSDRGPYNEQFF.

This chain links TRBV7-8 with TRBJ2-2; weak D call: TRBD2 (6 bases). CDR1 and CDR2 from the germline V gene are SGHVS and FQNEAQ. The CDR3 runs 16 residues. V lost 5 bases to trimming and J lost 6 bases, with 19 bases between them. CDR3 coding DNA: TGTGCCAGCAGCCCCCTTATGGCGGGGAGGTCCGGGGAGCTGTTTTTT. As protein: CASSPLMAGRSGELFF.

The chain combines TRBV27 with TRBJ2-1; possibly TRBD2 for D (5 bases). This CDR3 spans 16 amino acids. Trimming took 7 bases from V and 1 from J, leaving 17 bases between them. CDR1 MNHEY and CDR2 SMNVEV come from the germline V gene (reference sequence). CDR3 loop: CASNPSRTSSYNEQFF. CDR3 sequence (DNA): TGTGCCAGCAACCCTAGCAGGACGTCTTCCTACAATGAGCAGTTCTTC.

The chain couples TRBV10-2 to TRBJ2-1; TRBD1 is a possible D gene (5 bases). CDR1 and CDR2 from the germline V gene are WSHSY and SAAADI. Between the trimmed V and J ends, which lost 7 bases and 4 bases, there was a span of 20 bases. The CDR3 extends over 16 amino acids. CDR3 sequence (DNA): TGCGCCAGCACCTTGGGCTGGGGCAGAGAATACAATGAGCAGTTCTTC. It translates to CASTLGWGREYNEQFF.

The J gene is TRBJ1-2, the V gene TRBV7-9; D remains unclear. The CDR3 extends over 13 amino acids. Per the germline V gene, CDR1 is SEHNR and CDR2 is FQNEAQ (reference sequence). Trimming stripped 4 bases from V and 6 bases from J, with 12 bases between. CDR3 nucleotides: TGTGCCAGCAGCTCCCGGCAGGTCGATGGCTACACCTTC. The encoded protein is CASSSRQVDGYTF.

The J gene is TRBJ2-2, the V gene TRBV9, with 8 bases that match TRBD1. Germline V gene sequence: CDR1 SGDLS, CDR2 YYNGEE. Trimming at V came to 4 bases and at J to 3 bases, leaving 5 bases not matched to a gene. The CDR3 is made up of 15 amino acids. CDR3 nucleotides: TGTGCCAGCAGCACAACAGGGGGTGACACCGGGGAGCTGTTTTTT. It encodes CASSTTGGDTGELFF.

V usage is TRBV6-2 or TRBV6-3 and J usage is TRBJ1-5; D is ambiguous. The length of the CDR3 is 12 residues. The V end was cut by 6 bases, the J end by 5 bases, with 8 bases between. CDR1 is MNHEY and CDR2 is SVGEGT in the germline V gene. The CDR3 DNA is TGTGCCAGCAGCCCCTCTCATCAGCCCCAGCATTTT. It is translated as CASSPSHQPQHF.

The rearrangement links TRBV7-6 to TRBJ2-5, with D maybe TRBD1 (6 bases). The CDR3 length is 15 residues. Germline V gene sequence: CDR1 SGHVS, CDR2 FNYEAQ. With 5 bases removed from V and 3 bases from J, the gap between germline ends came to 16 bases. The CDR3 coding sequence is TGTGCCAGCAGCACGGGACAATCGAAGAAAGAGACCCAGTACTTC. This encodes CASSTGQSKKETQYF.

The chain combines TRBV19 with TRBJ2-7; tentatively, D is TRBD1 or TRBD2 (5 bases each). There are 14 residues in the CDR3. Germline assignment: CDR1 LNHDA and CDR2 SQIVND (reference sequence). V gave up 5 bases and J gave up 4 bases, with 15 bases separating them. The DNA for the CDR3 is TGTGCCAGTAGTCCCTGGGACGGGTCATACGAGCAGTACTTC. Translated: CASSPWDGSYEQYF.

The chain is built from TRBV11-2 and TRBJ1-2; 7 bases map to TRBD1. Germline trimming cut 2 bases from V and 9 bases from J; bases unmatched to any gene: 12. This CDR3 region has 15 residues. Germline CDR1 and CDR2: SGHAT and FQNNGV. CDR3 protein: CASSLNKGAAKSYTF. CDR3 DNA: TGTGCCAGCAGCTTAAATAAGGGGGCAGCCAAAAGCTACACCTTC.

DNA of the CDR3: TGCAGTGCTAGAGATGCACCAGACACACTCACTGAGCAGTTCTTC. Translating gives CSARDAPDTLTEQFF. The chain joins TRBV20-1 to TRBJ2-1; unclear D gene. Trimming pared 0 bases from V and 9 bases from J, leaving 18 bases between. Germline CDR1 DFQATT, CDR2 SNEGSKA (reference sequence). There are 15 residues in the CDR3.

The chain uses TRBV3-1 and TRBJ2-1; D gene ambiguous. The V gene's germline CDR1 is LGHDT and CDR2 YNNKEL (reference sequence). Trimming cost V 1 base and J 5 bases, with 9 bases left between them. The CDR3 runs 14 residues. This CDR3 is CASSQGEPHNEQFF. Here the CDR3 DNA reads TGTGCCAGCAGCCAAGGGGAACCCCACAATGAGCAGTTCTTC.

V usage is TRBV27 and J usage is TRBJ1-1, with D unresolved. Germline V gene lookup returns CDR1 MNHEY and CDR2 SMNVEV (reference sequence). Between the trimmed V and J ends, which lost 0 bases and 0 bases, there was a span of 11 bases. This CDR3 has 16 amino acids. The CDR3, as DNA: TGTGCCAGCAGTTTATCGCGGAGCGTACTGAACACTGAAGCTTTCTTT. Residues: CASSLSRSVLNTEAFF.